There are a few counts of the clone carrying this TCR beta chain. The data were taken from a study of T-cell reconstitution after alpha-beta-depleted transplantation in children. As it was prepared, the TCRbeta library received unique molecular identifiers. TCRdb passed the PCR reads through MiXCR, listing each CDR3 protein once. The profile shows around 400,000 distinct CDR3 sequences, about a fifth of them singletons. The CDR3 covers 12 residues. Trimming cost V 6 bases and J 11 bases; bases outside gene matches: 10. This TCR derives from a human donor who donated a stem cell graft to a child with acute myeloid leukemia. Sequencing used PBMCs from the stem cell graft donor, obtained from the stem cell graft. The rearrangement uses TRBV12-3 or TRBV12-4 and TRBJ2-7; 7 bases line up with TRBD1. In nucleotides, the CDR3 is TGTGCCAGCAGCGATGGGACAGCCCGGGAGTACTTC. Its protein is CASSDGTAREYF.